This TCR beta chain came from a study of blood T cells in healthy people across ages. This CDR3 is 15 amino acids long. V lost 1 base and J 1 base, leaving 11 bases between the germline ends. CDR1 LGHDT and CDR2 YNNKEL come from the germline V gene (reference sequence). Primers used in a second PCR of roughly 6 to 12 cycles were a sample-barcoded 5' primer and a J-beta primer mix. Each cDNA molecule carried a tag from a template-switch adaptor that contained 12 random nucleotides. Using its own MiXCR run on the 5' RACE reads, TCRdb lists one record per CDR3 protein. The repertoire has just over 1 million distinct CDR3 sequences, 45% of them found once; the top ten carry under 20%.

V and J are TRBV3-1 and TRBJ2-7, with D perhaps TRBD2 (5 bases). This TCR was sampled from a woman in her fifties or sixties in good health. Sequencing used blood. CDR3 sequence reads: CASSQVRRPSYEQYF. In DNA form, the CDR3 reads TGTGCCAGCAGCCAAGTGCGGAGGCCGTCCTACGAGCAGTACTTC.